This passage covers 15 T cell receptor beta chains from one sample sequenced in a study of kidney transplant recipient with SARS-CoV-2 infection. Each CDR3 protein gets one entry after TCRdb re-called the reads with MiXCR. The table lists about 250,000 distinct CDR3 sequences, more than 25% of them singletons. The material was a blood sample, obtained at baseline and on day 111 from a kidney transplant recipient. These receptors all stem from a male patient between 25 and 39 years old who had COVID-19 and was a kidney transplant recipient. Some of the T cells might come from the graft donor.

Concerning this clonotype itself: This clone may be a read error of a much larger clone one base away. V is TRBV7-8 and J is TRBJ1-5; D gene ambiguous. Germline V CDR1 and CDR2: SGHVS, FQNEAQ. CDR3 length: 14 residues. CDR3 residues: CASSPTDSNQPRHF. The CDR3 bases are TGTGCCAGCAGCCCTACAGATAGCAATCAGCCCCGGCATTTT.

For this clonotype: The germline gene is not matched at one end of the junction; a read error may be the cause. The chain combines TRBV3-1 with TRBJ1-1; no definite D call. Per germline, CDR1 LGHDT and CDR2 YNNKEL (reference sequence). CDR3 size: 17 residues. The CDR3 DNA reads TGTGCCAGCAGCGGCTCTGGTCCCATTTCAATCCGCACTGAAGCTCTCTTT. Translation gives CASSGSGPISIRTEALF.

The chain has TRBV20-1 and TRBJ2-1; possibly TRBD1 or TRBD2 for D (5 bases each). CDR1 DFQATT and CDR2 SNEGSKA come from the germline V gene (reference sequence). This CDR3 is 13 amino acids long. V was pared by 5 bases and J by 8 bases, with 16 bases between. DNA for the CDR3: TGCAGTGCTCCGGGACCCTTGCGGGATGAGCAGTTCTTC. It translates to CSAPGPLRDEQFF.

This clonotype was recorded many times. The V gene is TRBV14, the J gene TRBJ2-1, with D unclear. The CDR3 is 15 amino acids. Germline CDR1 and CDR2: SGHDN and FVKESK. V was pared by 0 bases and J by 4 bases, with 10 bases between. CDR3 bases: TGTGCCAGCAGCCAAGACAGATTCTCTTACAATGAGCAGTTCTTC. Residues: CASSQDRFSYNEQFF.

In the case of this clonotype: The junction differs from germline at one of its ends, possibly a read error. The genes are TRBV4-1 and TRBJ2-4; 10 bases match TRBD2. The CDR3 has 15 residues. CDR1 and CDR2 (germline): MGHRA, YSYEKL. CDR3 amino acids: CASSHSSGGQNEKFF. CDR3 bases: TGCGCCAGCAGCCATTCTAGCGGGGGACAAAATGAGAAGTTCTTC.

Concerning this clonotype: At one boundary the junction diverges from the germline segment, which might be a read error. The V gene is TRBV6-4, the J gene TRBJ2-2; 10 bases align to TRBD1. The germline V gene has CDR1 MRHNA and CDR2 SNTAGT. The CDR3 has 16 amino acids. CDR3 sequence (DNA): TGTGCCAGCAGTCCACAGCGGACAGGGGGTACCGGGGAGCTGGTTTTT. Translation: CASSPQRTGGTGELVF.

Turning to this clonotype: At one boundary the junction diverges from the germline segment, which might be a read error. The rearrangement links TRBV19 to TRBJ2-3; 10 nucleotides match TRBD1. This CDR3 is 17 amino acids long. Germline V CDR1 and CDR2: LNHDA, SQIVND (reference sequence). The CDR3 DNA reads TGTGCCAATAGTATAGACCCGGACAGGGGGTCCGCCGATACGCAGTATTTT. It yields the protein CANSIDPDRGSADTQYF.

This clonotype was seen ten or more times. V is TRBV6-4 and J is TRBJ1-5, with TRBD1 matching over 7 bases. V lost 8 bases and J lost 0; bases outside the gene matches: 7. Germline CDR1 and CDR2: MRHNA and SNTAGT. CDR3 size: 15 residues. Here the CDR3 reads CASADRRYSNQPQHF. The DNA of the CDR3 is TGTGCCAGCGCGGACAGGAGATATAGCAATCAGCCCCAGCATTTT.

To note about this clonotype: A much larger clone differs by one base, so this may be a read error. This chain connects TRBV6-5 to TRBJ2-6; 8 nucleotides line up with TRBD1. Germline CDR1 reads MNHEY; CDR2 reads SVGAGI. The CDR3 is made up of 18 amino acids. CDR3 DNA: TGTGCCAGCAGCTCCCTCGGACAGGGCCGGTTTAGGGCCAACGTCCCGACTTTC. It is translated as CASSSLGQGRFRANVPTF.

This clonotype was counted at least ten times. The chain joins TRBV6-1 to TRBJ1-2; no firm D call. Per germline, CDR1 MNHNS and CDR2 SASEGT. Trimming stripped 5 bases from V and 4 bases from J, with 23 bases between. This CDR3 is 17 amino acids long. The CDR3 loop is CASSLASECRKTYGYTF. CDR3 sequence (DNA): TGTGCCAGCAGTCTGGCCTCGGAATGTAGAAAGACCTATGGCTACACCTTC.

This clonotype was recorded at least ten times. The chain couples TRBV23-1 to TRBJ1-2; no clear D. TRBV23-1 carries the ORF label, with uncertain function. This CDR3 comprises 17 residues. V lost 3 bases to trimming and J lost 4 bases, with 21 bases between them. The CDR3 loop is CASSHTKLRRKTYGYTF. The CDR3 region has the DNA TGCGCCAGCAGTCACACAAAGCTACGCAGAAAGACCTATGGCTACACCTTC.

Concerning this clonotype itself: Being one base from a much bigger clone, this may be a read error. This chain links TRBV7-9 with TRBJ2-3; no reliable D call. The V gene's germline CDR1 is SEHNR and CDR2 FQNEAQ (reference sequence). The CDR3 consists of 15 residues. The CDR3 loop reads CASSLTGVLTDMQYF. As DNA, the CDR3 is TGTGCCAGCAGCTTAACCGGCGTCCTCACAGATATGCAGTATTTT.

This clonotype has only a few counts. Possible read error: a much larger clone is one base away. This sequence joins TRBV12-3 or TRBV12-4 and TRBJ1-2, with D hard to call. Between the trimmed V and J ends, which lost 4 bases and 4 bases, there was a span of 22 bases. The CDR3 has 17 amino acids. The CDR3 spells CASSYQNSFRKTYGYTF. The CDR3 DNA follows: TGTGCCAGCAGTTATCAAAACAGCTTCCGAAAGACCTATGGCTACACCTTC.

This clonotype was counted many times. This chain uses TRBV5-5 with TRBJ1-2; D remains ambiguous. V was clipped by 6 bases and J by 4 bases, with 22 bases between them. This CDR3 is 16 amino acids long. The V gene's germline CDR1 is SGHKS and CDR2 YYEKEE (reference sequence). The DNA of the CDR3 is TGTGCCAGCAATCAAACTGTCTCGCGAAAGACCTATGGCTACACCTTC. It encodes CASNQTVSRKTYGYTF.

Comments on this clonotype: A much more abundant neighbour one base away suggests this may be a read error. The chain couples TRBV12-3 or TRBV12-4 to TRBJ1-6; D gene unclear. The CDR3 covers 14 residues. Trimming stripped 2 bases from V and 7 bases from J, with 9 bases between. The CDR3 DNA is TGTGCCAGCAGTTTAAGACGGGAAAATTCACCCCTCCACTTT. Residues: CASSLRRENSPLHF.